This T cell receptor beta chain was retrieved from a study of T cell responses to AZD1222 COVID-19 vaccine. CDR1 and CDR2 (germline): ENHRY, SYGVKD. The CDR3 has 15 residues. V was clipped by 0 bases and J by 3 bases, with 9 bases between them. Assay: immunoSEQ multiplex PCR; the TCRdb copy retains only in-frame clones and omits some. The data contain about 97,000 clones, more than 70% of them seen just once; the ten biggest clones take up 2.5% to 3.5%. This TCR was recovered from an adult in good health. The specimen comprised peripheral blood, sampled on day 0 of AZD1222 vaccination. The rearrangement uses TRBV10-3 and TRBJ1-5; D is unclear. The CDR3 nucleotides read TGTGCCATCAGTGAGTCGGGCGGAATCAATCAGCCCCAGCATTTT. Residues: CAISESGGINQPQHF.